This T cell receptor (beta chain) stems from a study of T cells in Graves' hyperthyroidism and ophthalmopathy. This clonotype has at least ten counts. RNA transcripts yielded amplified TCR beta CDR3 regions. The primer set for the first-round RT-PCR of the TCR CDR3 was HTBI. TCRdb ran MiXCR on the multiplex PCR reads and lists one entry per CDR3 protein. This table has over 300,000 distinct CDR3 sequences, roughly 14% appearing once. The CDR3 consists of 14 residues. Trimming at V came to 8 bases and at J to 4 bases, leaving 8 bases not matched to a gene. The germline V gene has CDR1 MDHEN and CDR2 SYDVKM. Researchers barred patients who had uncontrolled infection, other autoimmune disease, pregnancy or lactation.

The gene calls are TRBV28 and TRBJ2-5, with 9 bases aligning to TRBD1. Source material: blood. The receptor's source is a woman in her sixties or seventies with Graves' hyperthyroidism. In DNA form, the CDR3 reads TGTGCCAGCGGCTACAGGGGGCTGTCAGAGACCCAGTACTTC. This gives the protein CASGYRGLSETQYF.